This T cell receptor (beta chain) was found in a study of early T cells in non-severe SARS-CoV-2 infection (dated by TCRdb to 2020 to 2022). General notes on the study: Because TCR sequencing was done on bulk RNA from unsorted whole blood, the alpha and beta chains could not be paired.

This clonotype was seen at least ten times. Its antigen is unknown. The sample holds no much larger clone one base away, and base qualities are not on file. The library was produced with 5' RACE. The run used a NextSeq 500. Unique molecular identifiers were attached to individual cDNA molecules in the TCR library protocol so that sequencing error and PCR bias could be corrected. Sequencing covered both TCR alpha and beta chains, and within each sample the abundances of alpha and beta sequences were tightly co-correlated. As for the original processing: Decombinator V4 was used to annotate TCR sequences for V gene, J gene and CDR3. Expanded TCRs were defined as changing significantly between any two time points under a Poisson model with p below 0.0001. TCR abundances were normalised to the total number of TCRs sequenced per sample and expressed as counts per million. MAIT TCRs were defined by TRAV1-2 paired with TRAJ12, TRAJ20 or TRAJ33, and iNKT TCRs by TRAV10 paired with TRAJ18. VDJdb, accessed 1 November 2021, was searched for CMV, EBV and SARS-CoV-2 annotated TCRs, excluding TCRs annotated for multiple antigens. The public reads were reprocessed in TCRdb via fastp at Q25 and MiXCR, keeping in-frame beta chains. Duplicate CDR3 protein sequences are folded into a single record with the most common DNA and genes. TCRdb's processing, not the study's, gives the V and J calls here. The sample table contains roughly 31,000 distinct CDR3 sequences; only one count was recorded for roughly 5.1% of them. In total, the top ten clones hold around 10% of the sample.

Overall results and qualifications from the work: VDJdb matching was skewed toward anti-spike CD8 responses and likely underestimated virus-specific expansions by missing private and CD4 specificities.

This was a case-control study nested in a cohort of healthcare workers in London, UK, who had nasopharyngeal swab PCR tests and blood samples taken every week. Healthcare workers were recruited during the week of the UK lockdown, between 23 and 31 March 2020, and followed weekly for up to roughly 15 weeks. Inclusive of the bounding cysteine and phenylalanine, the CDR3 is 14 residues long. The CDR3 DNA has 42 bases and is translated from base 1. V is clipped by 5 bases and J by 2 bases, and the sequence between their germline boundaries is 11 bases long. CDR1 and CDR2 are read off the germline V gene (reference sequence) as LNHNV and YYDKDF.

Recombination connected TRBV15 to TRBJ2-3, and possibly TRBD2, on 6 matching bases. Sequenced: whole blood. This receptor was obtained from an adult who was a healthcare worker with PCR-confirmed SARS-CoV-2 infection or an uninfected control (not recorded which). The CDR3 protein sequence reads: CATSFSGLTDTQYF. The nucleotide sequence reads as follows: TGTGCCACCAGCTTTAGCGGACTCACAGATACGCAGTATTTT.